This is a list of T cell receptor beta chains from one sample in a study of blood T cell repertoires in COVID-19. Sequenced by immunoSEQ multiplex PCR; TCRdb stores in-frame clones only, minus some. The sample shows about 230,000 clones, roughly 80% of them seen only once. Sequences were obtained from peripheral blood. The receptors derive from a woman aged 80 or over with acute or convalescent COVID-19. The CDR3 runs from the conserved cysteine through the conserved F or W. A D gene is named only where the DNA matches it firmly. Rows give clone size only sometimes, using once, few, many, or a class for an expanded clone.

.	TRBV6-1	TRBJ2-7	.	CASSEAGRLRQYF	TGTGCCAGCAGTGAAGCGGGCCGTCTAAGGCAGTACTTC
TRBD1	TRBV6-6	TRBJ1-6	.	CASSLGQGGSYNSPLHF	TGTGCCAGCAGTCTAGGACAGGGTGGGTCCTATAATTCACCCCTCCACTTT
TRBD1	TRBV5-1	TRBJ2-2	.	CASSSGTGGFGELFF	TGCGCCAGCAGCTCCGGGACAGGGGGCTTCGGGGAGCTGTTTTTT
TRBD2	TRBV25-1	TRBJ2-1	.	CASRHGLAGEEQFF	TGTGCCAGCAGGCATGGGCTAGCGGGAGAGGAGCAGTTCTTC
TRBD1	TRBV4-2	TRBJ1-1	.	CASSQGTGVGGTEAFF	TGTGCCAGCAGCCAGGGGACAGGCGTTGGTGGCACTGAAGCTTTCTTT
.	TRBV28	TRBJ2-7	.	CASSLVGSSSYEQYF	TGTGCCAGCAGTTTGGTCGGGAGTAGCTCCTACGAGCAGTACTTC
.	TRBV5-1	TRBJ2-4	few	CASSLGDAKNIQYF	TGCGCCAGCAGCCTCGGTGATGCCAAAAACATTCAGTACTTC
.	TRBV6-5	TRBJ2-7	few	CASSYSSQGNEQYF	TGTGCCAGCAGTTACTCATCCCAGGGGAACGAGCAGTACTTC
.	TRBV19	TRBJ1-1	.	CASSIGGRGEAFF	TGTGCCAGTAGTATAGGGGGGCGAGGTGAAGCTTTCTTT
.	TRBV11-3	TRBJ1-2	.	CASSLATRTYGYTF	TGTGCCAGCAGCTTAGCGACACGTACTTATGGCTACACCTTC
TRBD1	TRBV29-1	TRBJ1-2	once	CSAPRDRGVTF	TGCAGCGCTCCCCGGGACAGGGGAGTCACCTTC
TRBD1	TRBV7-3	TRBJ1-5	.	CASSSGTGLPQHF	TGTGCCAGCAGTTCCGGGACAGGCTTACCCCAGCATTTT
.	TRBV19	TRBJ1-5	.	CASSISGGDQPQHF	TGTGCCAGTAGTATTTCGGGGGGGGATCAGCCCCAGCATTTT
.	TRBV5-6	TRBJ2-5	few	CASSLLRGPGEETQYF	TGTGCCAGCAGCTTGTTGCGGGGGCCCGGGGAAGAGACCCAGTACTTC
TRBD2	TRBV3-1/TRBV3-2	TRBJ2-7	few	CASSLLAGGSYEQYF	TGTGCCAGCAGCCTTCTAGCGGGAGGCTCCTACGAGCAGTACTTC
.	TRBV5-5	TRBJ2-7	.	CASSLDRYEQYF	TGTGCCAGCAGCTTGGACCGGTACGAGCAGTACTTC
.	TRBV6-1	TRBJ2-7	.	CASSELTAYEQYF	TGTGCCAGCAGTGAGTTGACAGCCTACGAGCAGTACTTC
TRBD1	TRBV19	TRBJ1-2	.	CASSRSKTGANYGYTF	TGTGCCAGTAGTAGATCTAAGACAGGGGCTAACTATGGCTACACCTTC
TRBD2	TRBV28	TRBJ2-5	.	CASRGLGLAGGLETQYF	TGTGCCAGCAGAGGATTAGGACTAGCGGGGGGGCTAGAGACCCAGTACTTC
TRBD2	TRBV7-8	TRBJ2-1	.	CASSPPGTSGGVEQFF	TGTGCCAGCAGCCCGCCCGGGACTAGCGGGGGAGTCGAGCAGTTCTTC
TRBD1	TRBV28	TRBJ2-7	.	CASRPGQTYEQYF	TGTGCCAGCAGGCCGGGACAGACCTACGAGCAGTACTTC
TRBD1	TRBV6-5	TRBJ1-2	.	CASRQGQSHNYGYTF	TGTGCCAGCAGACAGGGACAGAGCCACAACTATGGCTACACCTTC
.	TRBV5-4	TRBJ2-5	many	CASSFGSSGPVGGETQYF	TGTGCCAGCAGCTTTGGTTCCTCGGGCCCTGTGGGGGGAGAGACCCAGTACTTC
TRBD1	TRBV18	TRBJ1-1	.	CASSPDRVGIGAFF	TGTGCCAGCTCACCCGACAGGGTTGGGATCGGAGCTTTCTTT
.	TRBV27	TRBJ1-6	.	CASSFRGNNSPLHF	TGTGCCAGCAGTTTCCGGGGGAATAATTCACCCCTCCACTTT
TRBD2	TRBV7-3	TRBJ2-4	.	CASSLTGLAGAVPKNIQYF	TGTGCCAGCAGCTTAACGGGACTAGCGGGAGCGGTTCCCAAAAACATTCAGTACTTC
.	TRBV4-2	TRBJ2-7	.	CASSRRRAYEQYF	TGTGCCAGCAGCCGTCGGCGGGCCTACGAGCAGTACTTC
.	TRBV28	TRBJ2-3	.	CASSSLTGIRGYF	TGTGCCAGCAGTTCCCTTACAGGGATAAGGGGGTATTTT
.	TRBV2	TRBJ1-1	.	CASSDWIRENTEAFF	TGTGCCAGCAGTGATTGGATCCGGGAAAACACTGAAGCTTTCTTT
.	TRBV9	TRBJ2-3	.	CASSAMEADTQYF	TGTGCCAGCAGCGCTATGGAGGCAGATACGCAGTATTTT
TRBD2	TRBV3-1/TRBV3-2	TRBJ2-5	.	CASSDTSAGGPGGTQYF	TGTGCCAGCAGCGATACCTCAGCGGGGGGGCCAGGGGGGACCCAGTACTTC
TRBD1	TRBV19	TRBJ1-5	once	CASSEWTGANQPQHF	TGTGCCAGTAGTGAATGGACAGGGGCCAATCAGCCCCAGCATTTT
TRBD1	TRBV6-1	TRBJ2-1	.	CASSERRTGAVLGNEQFF	TGTGCCAGCAGTGAACGAAGGACAGGGGCAGTCTTAGGCAATGAGCAGTTCTTC
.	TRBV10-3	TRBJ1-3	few	CAIKSEGLGSLSGNTIYF	TGTGCCATCAAATCAGAGGGCCTTGGCTCGCTCTCTGGAAACACCATATATTTT
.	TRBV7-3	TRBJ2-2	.	CASSPQRSGNTGELFF	TGTGCCAGCAGCCCCCAGAGGAGCGGGAACACCGGGGAGCTGTTTTTT
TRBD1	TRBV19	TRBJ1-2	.	CASSMTGYGYTF	TGTGCCAGTAGTATGACAGGGTATGGCTACACCTTC
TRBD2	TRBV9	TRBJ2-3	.	CASSVGLAGDPDTQYF	TGTGCCAGCAGCGTTGGGCTAGCGGGAGATCCAGATACGCAGTATTTT
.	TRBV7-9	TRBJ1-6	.	CASSPLQGPNSPLHF	TGTGCCAGCAGCCCCCTCCAGGGTCCTAATTCACCCCTCCACTTT
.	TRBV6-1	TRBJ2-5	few	CASSEGLQNLETQYF	TGTGCCAGCAGTGAGGGGCTTCAGAATTTGGAGACCCAGTACTTC
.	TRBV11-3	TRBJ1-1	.	CASSLDGGGTEAFF	TGTGCCAGCAGCTTAGATGGGGGGGGCACTGAAGCTTTCTTT